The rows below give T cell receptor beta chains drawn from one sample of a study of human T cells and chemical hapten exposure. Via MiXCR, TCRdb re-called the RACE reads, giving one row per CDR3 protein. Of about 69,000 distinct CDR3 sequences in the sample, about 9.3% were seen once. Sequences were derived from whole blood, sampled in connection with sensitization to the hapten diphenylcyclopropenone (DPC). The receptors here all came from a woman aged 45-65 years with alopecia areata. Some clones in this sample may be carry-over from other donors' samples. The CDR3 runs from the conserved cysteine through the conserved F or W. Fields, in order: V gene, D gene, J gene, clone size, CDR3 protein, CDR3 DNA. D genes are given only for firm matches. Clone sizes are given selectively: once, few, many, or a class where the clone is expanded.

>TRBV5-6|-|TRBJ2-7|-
CASSLQIALGARDEQYF
TGTGCCAGCAGCCTCCAAATCGCGTTGGGGGCTAGAGACGAGCAGTACTTC
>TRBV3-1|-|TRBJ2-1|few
CASSPGPHYNEQFF
TGTGCCAGCAGCCCGGGACCGCACTACAATGAGCAGTTCTTC
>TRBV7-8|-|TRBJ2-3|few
CASSPDISSTDTQYF
TGTGCCAGCAGTCCCGACATCTCTAGCACAGATACGCAGTATTTT
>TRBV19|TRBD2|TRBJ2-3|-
CASSTAAGVSTDTQYF
TGTGCCAGTAGTACGGCGGCGGGAGTGAGCACAGATACGCAGTATTTT
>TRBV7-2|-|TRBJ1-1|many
CASSLVRGTEAFF
TGTGCCAGCAGCTTAGTCAGGGGCACTGAAGCTTTCTTT
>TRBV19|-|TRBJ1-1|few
CASSIVVWNTEAFF
TGTGCCAGTAGTATAGTGGTCTGGAACACTGAAGCTTTCTTT
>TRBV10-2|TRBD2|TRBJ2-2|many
CASSQAGGAGELFF
TGCGCCAGCAGTCAAGCGGGGGGCGCCGGGGAGCTGTTTTTT
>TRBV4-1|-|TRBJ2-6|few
CASSQAGRGANVLTF
TGCGCCAGCAGCCAAGCAGGGAGAGGGGCCAACGTCCTGACTTTC
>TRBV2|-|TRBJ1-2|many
CASGRVQGYTF
TGTGCCAGTGGGAGGGTACAGGGCTACACCTTC
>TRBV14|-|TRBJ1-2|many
CASSQTGGVARPPTF
TGTGCCAGCAGCCAAACGGGCGGCGTGGCCCGACCACCCACCTTC
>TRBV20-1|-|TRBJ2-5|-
CSAGGQETQYF
TGCAGTGCAGGGGGCCAAGAGACCCAGTACTTC
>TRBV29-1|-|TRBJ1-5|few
CSVWTANQPQHF
TGCAGCGTTTGGACGGCCAATCAGCCCCAGCATTTT
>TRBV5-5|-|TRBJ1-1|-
CASSWSRDTEAFF
TGTGCCAGCAGCTGGAGCCGGGACACTGAAGCTTTCTTT
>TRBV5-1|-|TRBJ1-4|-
CASSLGNEKLFF
TGCGCCAGCAGCCTCGGTAATGAAAAACTGTTTTTT
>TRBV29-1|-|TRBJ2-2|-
CSVEETGLFF
TGCAGCGTTGAAGAGACCGGCCTGTTTTTT
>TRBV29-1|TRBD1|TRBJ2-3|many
CSAYAGQGTNTQYF
TGCAGCGCTTATGCCGGACAGGGGACGAATACGCAGTATTTT
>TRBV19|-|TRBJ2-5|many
CASSITGMGRLLQETQYF
TGTGCCAGTAGTATCACCGGGATGGGACGCCTACTTCAAGAGACCCAGTACTTC
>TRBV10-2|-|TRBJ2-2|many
CASSARDPNTGELFF
TGCGCCAGCAGTGCCCGGGACCCGAACACCGGGGAGCTGTTTTTT
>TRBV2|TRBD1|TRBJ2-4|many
CASSEYLQGFGKNIQYF
TGTGCCAGCAGTGAATACCTACAGGGGTTTGGCAAAAACATTCAGTACTTC
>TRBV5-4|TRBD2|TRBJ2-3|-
CASSPGLAGGMGTDTQYF
TGTGCCAGCAGCCCGGGACTAGCGGGAGGAATGGGCACAGATACGCAGTATTTT
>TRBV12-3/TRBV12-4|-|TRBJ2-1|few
CASSFGDPGLDEQFF
TGTGCCAGCAGTTTTGGAGACCCCGGCCTTGATGAGCAGTTCTTC
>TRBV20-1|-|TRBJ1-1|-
CSARERTAYVEAFF
TGCAGTGCTAGAGAGAGGACAGCGTACGTTGAAGCTTTCTTT
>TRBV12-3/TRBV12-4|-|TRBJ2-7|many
CASSSTLFVEQYF
TGTGCCAGCAGTTCGACATTATTCGTCGAGCAGTACTTC
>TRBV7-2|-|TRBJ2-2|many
CASSLDGTRGRTGELFF
TGTGCCAGCAGCTTAGACGGGACCCGGGGGAGGACCGGGGAGCTGTTTTTT
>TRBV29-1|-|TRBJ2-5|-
CSASTGLQETQYF
TGCAGCGCCTCAACAGGACTCCAAGAGACCCAGTACTTC
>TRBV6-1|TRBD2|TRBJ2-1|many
CASSRLTSGSGNEQFF
TGTGCCAGCAGTCGACTAACTAGCGGGAGTGGAAATGAGCAGTTCTTC
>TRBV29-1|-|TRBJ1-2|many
CSVQQVANYGYTF
TGCAGCGTTCAGCAGGTTGCTAACTATGGCTACACCTTC
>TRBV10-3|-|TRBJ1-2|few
CAISESDSYTF
TGTGCCATCAGTGAGTCGGACAGCTACACCTTC
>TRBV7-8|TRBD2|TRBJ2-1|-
CASSLATSDYNEQFF
TGTGCCAGCAGTTTAGCAACTAGCGACTACAATGAGCAGTTCTTC
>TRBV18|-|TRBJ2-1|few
CASSRGAESEQFF
TGTGCCAGCTCACGGGGGGCCGAAAGTGAGCAGTTCTTC
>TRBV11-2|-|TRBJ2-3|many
CASSQQGFADTQYF
TGTGCCAGCAGCCAACAGGGATTCGCAGATACGCAGTATTTT
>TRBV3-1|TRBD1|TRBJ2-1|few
CASRRSTGSSLAPQFF
TGTGCCAGCAGGCGTTCGACAGGGAGTTCCTTAGCGCCGCAGTTCTTC
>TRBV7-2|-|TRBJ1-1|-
CASSLETSTEAFF
TGTGCCAGCAGCTTAGAGACAAGCACTGAAGCTTTCTTT
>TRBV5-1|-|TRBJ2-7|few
CASRAFGRNEQYF
TGCGCCAGCAGAGCCTTCGGGAGAAACGAGCAGTACTTC
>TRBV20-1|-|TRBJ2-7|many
CTVRRPSSYEQYF
TGCACCGTACGCCGCCCCAGCTCCTACGAGCAGTACTTC
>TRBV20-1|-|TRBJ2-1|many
CSARALNREFHNEQFF
TGCAGTGCTAGAGCATTAAACAGGGAATTCCACAATGAGCAGTTCTTC
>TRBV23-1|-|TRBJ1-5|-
CASSHFTGWRNQPQHF
TGCGCCAGCAGTCATTTCACAGGGTGGCGCAATCAGCCCCAGCATTTT